One and the same sample provided the 21 T cell receptor beta chains below, sequenced in a study of T cell repertoires in ileal Crohn's disease. Sequencing used immunoSEQ multiplex PCR; TCRdb keeps in-frame clones, though not all of them. The table records approximately 1,400 clones, about four fifths of them present only once. The sample consisted of ileal tissue. These receptors were collected from an adult with Crohn's disease.

The chain recombines TRBV2 with TRBJ2-5; 8 bases fit TRBD1. The length of the CDR3 is 15 residues. The germline CDR1 and CDR2 sequences are SNHLY and FYNNEI. V lost 4 bases and J lost 4; bases outside the gene matches: 8. CDR3 residues: CASSGAGGWSETQYF. DNA for the CDR3: TGTGCCAGCAGTGGGGCAGGGGGCTGGTCAGAGACCCAGTACTTC.

The rearrangement links TRBV2 to TRBJ2-4; the match to TRBD2 covers 8 bases. Germline V gene sequence: CDR1 SNHLY, CDR2 FYNNEI. The CDR3 totals 16 residues. The J segment lost 3 bases and the V segment lost 7 bases, leaving 11 bases of the junction unmatched. CDR3 nucleotides: TGTGCCAGCAAGGCAGGCGGGGGGATGGTCAAAAACATTCAGTACTTC. Residues: CASKAGGGMVKNIQYF.

This clone is a singleton in its sample. The V and J genes are TRBV5-1 and TRBJ1-6; TRBD1 aligns across 9 bases. The CDR3 is 16 residues long. The ends lost 2 bases at V and 8 bases at J; junction bases unmatched: 8. Germline lookup yields CDR1 SGHRS and CDR2 YFSETQ. CDR3 coding DNA: TGCGCCAGCAGCTTCACCGGGACAGGGATCGATTCACCCCTCCACTTT. Translation gives CASSFTGTGIDSPLHF.

This clone is a singleton in its sample. This chain connects TRBV9 to TRBJ2-1; possibly TRBD2 for D (5 bases). Germline CDR1 reads SGDLS; CDR2 reads YYNGEE. The V and J ends lost 4 bases and 4 bases respectively, with 9 bases between them. The CDR3 runs to 13 residues. CDR3 sequence: CASSLGLYNEQFF. The DNA for the CDR3 is TGTGCCAGCAGCCTTGGACTGTACAATGAGCAGTTCTTC. The variable domain in full, with the rest retrieved from reference TRBV9 and TRBJ2-1, is DSGVTQTPKHLITATGQRVTLRCSPRSGDLSVYWYQQSLDQGLQFLIQYYNGEERAKGNILERFSAQQFPDLHSELNLSSLELGDSALYFCASSLGLYNEQFFGPGTRLTVL.

This clone was counted a single time. The rearrangement links TRBV19 to TRBJ1-5; 7 bases are a match to TRBD1. The ends lost 4 bases at V and 7 bases at J; junction bases unmatched: 10. Germline CDR1 reads LNHDA; CDR2 reads SQIVND (reference sequence). This CDR3 region has 15 residues. The CDR3 DNA follows: TGTGCCAGTAGTAGGGCAGGGGGATTGTGGCAGCCCCAGCATTTT. The encoded protein is CASSRAGGLWQPQHF.

The chain combines TRBV29-1 with TRBJ2-2; possible D gene TRBD2, 7 bases. The V gene lost 7 bases and the J gene lost 6 bases, with 15 bases spanning the gap. The CDR3 consists of 13 residues. Germline loops: CDR1 SQVTM, CDR2 ANQGSEA. As DNA, the CDR3 is TGCAGCGGGGGGGGCCGAGGGGCCGGGGAGCTGTTTTTT. Encoded protein: CSGGGRGAGELFF.

This chain links TRBV7-2 with TRBJ2-1; 12 positions agree with TRBD2. The CDR3 extends over 15 amino acids. From germline, CDR1 is SGHTA and CDR2 FQGNSA. The trim removed 2 bases at V and 9 bases at J, leaving 5 bases unmatched. The CDR3 DNA reads TGTGCCAGCAGCTTAACTAGCGGGGGGCCTAGTGAGCAGTTCTTC. It translates to CASSLTSGGPSEQFF.

This rearrangement joins TRBV4-2 to TRBJ2-2; 11 nucleotides line up with TRBD2. Trimming cost V 0 bases and J 7 bases; bases outside gene matches: 13. Germline lookup yields CDR1 LGHNA and CDR2 YNFKEQ. The CDR3 totals 19 residues. The DNA for the CDR3 is TGTGCCAGCAGCCAAGACGGGACTAGCGGCCAGGGGTTTGTCGGGGAGCTGTTTTTT. As protein: CASSQDGTSGQGFVGELFF.

This chain joins TRBV5-1 and TRBJ2-7; D gene ambiguous. Deletions cut 4 bases from V and 0 bases from J, with 14 bases between. Germline CDR1 and CDR2: SGHRS and YFSETQ. This CDR3 region has 15 residues. CDR3 coding DNA: TGCGCCAGCAGCCCCGTCTCTTCCAGCTCCTACGAGCAGTACTTC. Amino acids: CASSPVSSSSYEQYF. Full variable domain (missing parts from reference TRBV5-1 and TRBJ2-7): KAGVTQTPRYLIKTRGQQVTLSCSPISGHRSVSWYQQTPGQGLQFLFEYFSETQRNKGNFPGRFSGRQFSNSRSEMNVSTLELGDSALYLCASSPVSSSSYEQYFGPGTRLTVT.

The chain recombines TRBV19 with TRBJ2-5, with D unresolved. This CDR3 spans 17 amino acids. CDR1 LNHDA and CDR2 SQIVND come from the germline V gene (reference sequence). Trimming took 0 bases from V and 7 from J, leaving 21 bases between them. The CDR3: CASSIDISTQAVGTQYF. The CDR3 DNA is TGTGCCAGTAGTATAGATATTTCGACGCAGGCTGTGGGGACCCAGTACTTC.

V usage is TRBV7-8 and J usage is TRBJ1-3; 8 bases line up with TRBD1. This CDR3 has 15 residues. From germline, CDR1 is SGHVS and CDR2 FQNEAQ. The trim removed 5 bases at V and 4 bases at J, leaving 7 bases unmatched. The CDR3 region has the DNA TGTGCCAGCAGCCCGCAGGGGGCAAGCGGAAACACCATATATTTT. It translates to CASSPQGASGNTIYF.

V is TRBV5-1 and J is TRBJ1-6; no clear D gene. This CDR3 is built from 14 residues. From germline, CDR1 is SGHRS and CDR2 YFSETQ. The V end lost 4 bases, the J end lost 0 bases, and 5 bases lay between the germline ends. CDR3 loop: CASSAGSYNSPLHF. CDR3 in DNA: TGCGCCAGCAGCGCCGGCTCCTATAATTCACCCCTCCACTTT.

The chain couples TRBV10-2 to TRBJ2-2, with 12 nucleotides matching TRBD2. With V trimmed by 3 bases and J by 7 bases, 6 bases remained unmatched. Germline V lookup: CDR1 WSHSY, CDR2 SAAADI. The CDR3 spans 16 residues. The CDR3 loop reads CASSDPSGRVGGELFF. Here the CDR3 DNA reads TGCGCCAGCAGTGACCCTAGCGGGAGGGTCGGCGGGGAGCTGTTTTTT.

The gene calls are TRBV7-2 and TRBJ2-1; TRBD2 is a possible D gene (5 bases). V was pared by 5 bases and J by 11 bases, with 16 bases between. There are 13 residues in the CDR3. Germline V CDR1 and CDR2: SGHTA, FQGNSA. CDR3 in DNA: TGTGCCAGCAGCACCAGCGGTATCCGGCAGCAGTTCTTC. This translates into CASSTSGIRQQFF.

The chain joins TRBV5-4 to TRBJ2-3; D is ambiguous. Germline CDR1 SGHNT, CDR2 YYREEE (reference sequence). V was trimmed by 1 base and J by 2 bases, leaving 8 bases between them. This CDR3 contains 14 residues. In nucleotides, the CDR3 is TGTGCCAGCAGCTTGATTCACTCCACAGATACGCAGTATTTT. Translation: CASSLIHSTDTQYF.

The chain links TRBV6-6 to TRBJ2-3; no firm D call. This CDR3 has 15 amino acids. Trimming removed 0 bases at V and 4 bases at J, with 11 bases between. Germline CDR1 is MNHNY and CDR2 is SVGAGI (reference sequence). The CDR3 DNA is TGTGCCAGCAGTTACTCGGGCTCCCTGGCAGATACGCAGTATTTT. Encoded protein: CASSYSGSLADTQYF.

The chain links TRBV7-6 to TRBJ1-1; D not resolved. Germline V gene data show CDR1 as SGHVS and CDR2 as FNYEAQ. V lost 2 bases to trimming and J lost 1 base, with 5 bases between them. CDR3 length: 13 residues. CDR3: CASSLRANTEAFF. The CDR3 DNA is TGTGCCAGCAGCTTAAGAGCGAACACTGAAGCTTTCTTT.

The chain has TRBV15 and TRBJ1-2, with a possible D match to TRBD1 (5 bases). The ends were cut back, 4 bases at V and 6 bases at J, with 15 bases in the middle. The length of the CDR3 is 14 residues. In germline, CDR1 is LNHNV, CDR2 YYDKDF (reference sequence). CDR3 sequence: CATSTRTTEDGYTF. The CDR3 region has the DNA TGTGCCACCAGCACCCGTACGACAGAAGATGGCTACACCTTC.

The CDR3 DNA is TGTGCCAGCAGCTTGGGGACAGGGGGTGCCTCGCAGTTCTTC. Encoded protein: CASSLGTGGASQFF. The V call is TRBV7-2, the J call TRBJ2-1; 11 bases line up with TRBD1. V lost 3 bases, J lost 12 bases, and 7 bases stayed unmatched. The CDR3 totals 14 residues. Per germline, CDR1 SGHTA and CDR2 FQGNSA.

The genes are TRBV4-1 and TRBJ1-5, with 9 positions matching TRBD1. V lost 0 bases and J lost 7; bases outside the gene matches: 13. CDR1 and CDR2 (germline): MGHRA, YSYEKL. The CDR3 is 18 residues long. The CDR3: CASSQDRGGTGNVQPQHF. The CDR3 coding sequence is TGCGCCAGCAGCCAAGATCGCGGGGGGACAGGGAATGTGCAGCCCCAGCATTTT.

V usage is TRBV10-3 and J usage is TRBJ2-7, with 7 bases identical to TRBD2. Germline CDR1 and CDR2: ENHRY and SYGVKD. Germline trimming cut 4 bases from V and 5 bases from J; bases unmatched to any gene: 5. The CDR3 runs 13 residues. CDR3 sequence reads: CAISVGGRNEQYF. The CDR3 DNA reads TGTGCCATCAGTGTGGGCGGGAGAAACGAGCAGTACTTC.